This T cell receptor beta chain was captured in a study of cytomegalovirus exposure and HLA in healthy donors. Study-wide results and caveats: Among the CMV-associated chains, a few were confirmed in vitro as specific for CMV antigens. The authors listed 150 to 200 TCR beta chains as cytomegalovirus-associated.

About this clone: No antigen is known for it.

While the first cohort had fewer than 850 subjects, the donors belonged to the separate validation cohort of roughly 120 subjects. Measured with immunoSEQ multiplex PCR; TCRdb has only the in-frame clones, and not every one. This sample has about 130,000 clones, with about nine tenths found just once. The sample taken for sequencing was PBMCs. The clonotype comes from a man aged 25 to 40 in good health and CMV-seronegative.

This CDR3 is CASSLEPVGRSSYEQYF. CDR3 coding DNA: TGTGCCAGCAGCTTAGAACCCGTCGGGAGAAGCTCCTACGAGCAGTACTTC. The genes are TRBV11-2 and TRBJ2-7, with D possibly TRBD2 on 6 matching bases. In germline, CDR1 is SGHAT, CDR2 FQNNGV. This CDR3 contains 17 residues. V lost 0 bases to trimming and J lost 0 bases, with 15 bases between them.